The present T cell receptor beta chain was sequenced within a study of cytotoxic CD8 clonotypes in ibrutinib-treated CLL. Study details: Responses: roughly 24 partial, 2 complete; after median around 68 months, around 15 stayed remitted, around 12 progressed. Notes on the study in general: Baseline clonality was higher than in age-matched healthy donors and moved in step with circulating CD8+ T-cell counts.

Points on this clone: The antigen is unknown.

Here immunoSEQ multiplex PCR was the method, and the copy in TCRdb shows in-frame clones only, minus some. The sample has tens of thousands of clones; around 70% are singletons. The sequence came from a human donor with chronic lymphocytic leukemia. The sequences come from PBMCs, collected before ibrutinib treatment.

Here the CDR3 reads CATSSPQGPTDTQYF. Here the CDR3 DNA reads TGTGCCACCAGCAGTCCACAGGGTCCCACAGATACGCAGTATTTT. The chain carries TRBV15 and TRBJ2-3; a possible D gene is TRBD1 (6 bases). The CDR3 is made up of 15 amino acids. V lost 3 bases to trimming and J lost 2 bases, with 12 bases between them. Germline V gene lookup returns CDR1 LNHNV and CDR2 YYDKDF (reference sequence).